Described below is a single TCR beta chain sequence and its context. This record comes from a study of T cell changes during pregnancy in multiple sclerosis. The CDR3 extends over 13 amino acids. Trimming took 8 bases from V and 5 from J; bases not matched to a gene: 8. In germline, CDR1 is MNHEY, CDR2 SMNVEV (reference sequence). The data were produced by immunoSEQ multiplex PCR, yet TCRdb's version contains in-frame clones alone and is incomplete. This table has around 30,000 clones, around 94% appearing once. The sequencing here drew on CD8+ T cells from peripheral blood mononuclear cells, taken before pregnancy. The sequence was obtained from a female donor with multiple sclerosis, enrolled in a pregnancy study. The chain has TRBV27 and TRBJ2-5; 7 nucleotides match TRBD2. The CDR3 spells CASSLAGVETQYF. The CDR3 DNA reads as TGTGCCAGCTCATTAGCGGGTGTGGAGACCCAGTACTTC.